These 27 T cell receptor beta chains were sequenced from one sample in a study of blood T cell repertoires in COVID-19. Assay used: immunoSEQ multiplex PCR; TCRdb lists only in-frame clones, some missing. The sample includes around 260,000 clones, 80% to 90% seen only once; the top ten take around 4.5%. Material for sequencing was PBMCs or T cells enriched from blood (not recorded which). The receptors stem from a woman aged 30 to 39 who had recovered from COVID-19.

The rearrangement joins TRBV28 to TRBJ1-4; weak D call: TRBD1 (5 bases). The germline CDR1 and CDR2 sequences are MDHEN and SYDVKM. Trimming stripped 5 bases from V and 8 bases from J, with 15 bases between. CDR3 size: 14 residues. CDR3 residues: CASSLGDSEEKLFF. CDR3 bases: TGTGCCAGCAGTCTAGGGGACTCGGAGGAAAAACTGTTTTTT.

The chain combines TRBV6-5 with TRBJ1-2; D gene unclear. V lost 6 bases and J lost 3, with 11 bases in between. Germline V gives CDR1 MNHEY, CDR2 SVGAGI. CDR3 length equals 13 residues. The CDR3 spells CASRTTGDYGYTF. CDR3 coding DNA: TGTGCCAGCAGAACGACCGGGGACTATGGCTACACCTTC.

This chain uses TRBV15 with TRBJ2-2, with a weak D call TRBD1 (7 bases). Germline V gives CDR1 LNHNV, CDR2 YYDKDF (reference sequence). Trimming cost V 8 bases and J 4 bases, with 14 bases left between them. The length of the CDR3 is 14 residues. The CDR3 loop reads CATSEGAVTGELFF. CDR3 sequence (DNA): TGTGCCACCTCGGAGGGGGCGGTCACCGGGGAGCTGTTTTTT.

The chain recombines TRBV9 with TRBJ1-1, with 10 bases that match TRBD1. Germline V lookup: CDR1 SGDLS, CDR2 YYNGEE. The CDR3 is made up of 14 amino acids. The V segment lost 6 bases and the J segment 4 bases; nucleotides outside the gene matches: 6. The CDR3 region has the DNA TGTGCCAGCACCTCCGGACAGGGGGGCACTGAAGCTTTCTTT. Its protein product is CASTSGQGGTEAFF.

V and J are TRBV28 and TRBJ1-1; 7 positions match TRBD1. CDR3 length equals 13 residues. Germline V CDR1 and CDR2: MDHEN, SYDVKM. V gave up 6 bases and J gave up 7 bases; unmatched junction bases: 8. CDR3 residues: CASRKTGVGEAFF. The CDR3 region has the DNA TGTGCCAGCAGAAAAACAGGGGTCGGTGAAGCTTTCTTT.

This chain joins TRBV29-1 and TRBJ1-1; D perhaps matches TRBD1 (6 bases). Trimming stripped 5 bases from V and 1 base from J, with 17 bases between. This CDR3 spans 15 amino acids. CDR1 and CDR2 (germline): SQVTM, ANQGSEA. The CDR3 loop is CSVLPPGHRNTEAFF. CDR3 in DNA: TGCAGCGTTCTACCTCCGGGACATAGGAACACTGAAGCTTTCTTT.

The chain joins TRBV18 to TRBJ2-7; D unclear. V shed 3 bases and J shed 6 bases, with 6 bases lying between them. There are 11 residues in the CDR3. CDR1 and CDR2 (germline): KGHSH, LQKENI. CDR3 protein: CASSPSGEQYF. For the CDR3, the DNA is TGTGCCAGCTCACCCTCCGGCGAGCAGTACTTC.

The rearrangement joins TRBV27 to TRBJ2-1; 8 nucleotides agree with TRBD1. V lost 4 bases to trimming and J lost 6 bases; unmatched junction nucleotides: 8. The germline V gene has CDR1 MNHEY and CDR2 SMNVEV (reference sequence). This CDR3 spans 15 amino acids. This CDR3 reads CASSSPRQGRNEQFF. As DNA, the CDR3 is TGTGCCAGCAGTTCGCCACGACAGGGGCGCAATGAGCAGTTCTTC.

The gene calls are TRBV7-7 and TRBJ2-7, with 9 bases that match TRBD1. CDR1 and CDR2 from the germline V gene are SSHAT and FNYEAQ (reference sequence). J lost 2 bases, V lost 5 bases, and 7 bases had no gene match. CDR3 size: 15 residues. Here the CDR3 reads CASSALGTGPYEQYF. DNA of the CDR3: TGTGCCAGCAGCGCCCTCGGGACAGGGCCCTACGAGCAGTACTTC.

The chain carries TRBV29-1 and TRBJ1-4, with D hard to call. Trimming cost V 0 bases and J 13 bases, with 6 bases left between them. This CDR3 comprises 10 residues. Germline CDR1 reads SQVTM; CDR2 reads ANQGSEA. The CDR3 region is CSVEESGLFF. For the CDR3, the DNA is TGCAGCGTTGAAGAATCCGGACTGTTTTTT. Based on the CDR3 plus reference TRBV29-1 and TRBJ1-4, the full variable domain is SAVISQKPSRDICQRGTSLTIQCQVDSQVTMMFWYRQQPGQSLTLIATANQGSEATYESGFVIDKFPISRPNLTFSTLTVSNMSPEDSSIYLCSVEESGLFFGSGTQLSVL.

The rearrangement joins TRBV21-1 to TRBJ2-3; the table gives TRBD1 as D, unverified against the DNA. TRBV21-1 is labeled a pseudogene. CDR3 size: 24 residues. The CDR3 here is CASSKAFPGGQGVGQRTSTDTQYF. The CDR3, as DNA: TGTGCCAGCAGCAAAGCCTTTCCCGGGGGACAGGGTGTTGGTCAACGCACTAGCACAGATACGCAGTATTTT.

J is TRBJ1-1 and V is TRBV5-1; D possibly corresponds to TRBD1 (5 bases). Germline lookup yields CDR1 SGHRS and CDR2 YFSETQ. Trimming removed 1 base at V and 0 bases at J, with 13 bases between. The CDR3 totals 16 residues. CDR3 loop: CASSLQQALMNTEAFF. CDR3 nucleotide sequence: TGCGCCAGCAGCTTGCAACAGGCCCTAATGAACACTGAAGCTTTCTTT.

As to this clone: Other DNA sequences in the same sample also yield this CDR3. The rearrangement links TRBV27 to TRBJ2-7, with 8 bases that match TRBD1. Trimming at V came to 1 base and at J to 7 bases, leaving 12 bases not matched to a gene. CDR1 and CDR2 (germline): MNHEY, SMNVEV (reference sequence). The CDR3 runs to 16 residues. This CDR3 is CASSLYSRTGWNEQYF. The DNA for the CDR3 is TGTGCCAGCAGTTTATACTCCCGGACAGGGTGGAATGAGCAGTACTTC.

This clone occurred a few times. The chain joins TRBV28 to TRBJ1-2; TRBD1 might be the D (6 bases). Trimming took 3 bases from V and 3 from J, leaving 17 bases between them. The CDR3 extends over 16 amino acids. Per germline, CDR1 MDHEN and CDR2 SYDVKM. The CDR3 sequence is CASSFGGQGGYYGYTF. Here the CDR3 DNA reads TGTGCCAGCAGTTTTGGGGGACAAGGGGGTTACTATGGCTACACCTTC.

The chain employs TRBV27 and TRBJ2-7, with 7 bases fitting TRBD2. This CDR3 is built from 13 residues. Germline loops: CDR1 MNHEY, CDR2 SMNVEV (reference sequence). Trimming at V came to 3 bases and at J to 4 bases, leaving 3 bases not matched to a gene. The CDR3 is CASSFSAGYEQYF. The CDR3 DNA is TGTGCCAGCAGTTTCTCAGCGGGGTACGAGCAGTACTTC.

This chain joins TRBV2 and TRBJ1-5; TRBD1 matches 8 bases. CDR1 SNHLY and CDR2 FYNNEI come from the germline V gene. The CDR3 is 13 residues long. With 6 bases clipped from V and 6 bases from J, the junction kept 4 bases outside the gene matches. CDR3 protein: CASRDRESQPQHF. In nucleotides, the CDR3 is TGTGCCAGCAGGGACAGGGAAAGTCAGCCCCAGCATTTT.

V gene TRBV28 combines with J gene TRBJ2-1; D is perhaps TRBD1 (5 bases). CDR1 and CDR2 (germline): MDHEN, SYDVKM. The CDR3 has 16 residues. With 6 bases removed from V and 0 bases from J, the gap between germline ends came to 15 bases. CDR3 coding DNA: TGTGCCAGCAGCACCCAGGGTCTAAGCTCCTACAATGAGCAGTTCTTC. This translates into CASSTQGLSSYNEQFF.

V is TRBV10-1 and J is TRBJ1-3, with D tentatively TRBD1 (5 bases). The CDR3 totals 15 residues. Germline V lookup: CDR1 WNHNN, CDR2 SYGVQD (reference sequence). V lost 3 bases and J lost 0, with 9 bases in between. This chain's CDR3 is CASSDGASSGNTIYF. The CDR3 bases are TGCGCCAGCAGTGATGGGGCCAGCTCTGGAAACACCATATATTTT.

The V and J genes are TRBV5-5 and TRBJ2-5, with a tentative D call TRBD1 (6 bases). This CDR3 contains 15 residues. Germline CDR1 SGHKS, CDR2 YYEKEE (reference sequence). Trimming removed 2 bases from V and 2 bases from J, with 13 bases in between. As DNA, the CDR3 is TGTGCCAGCAGCTTCTGGACAGAGGGTCAAGAGACCCAGTACTTC. Amino acid sequence: CASSFWTEGQETQYF.

V gene TRBV2 combines with J gene TRBJ1-1; D unresolved. Germline CDR1 reads SNHLY; CDR2 reads FYNNEI. There are 13 residues in the CDR3. V was cut by 5 bases and J by 5 bases, with 12 bases left in between. The DNA for the CDR3 is TGTGCCAGCAGTCTCGGGGTCGGGACTGAAGCTTTCTTT. Its protein is CASSLGVGTEAFF. The entire variable domain, with the rest obtained from reference TRBV2 and TRBJ1-1, is as follows: EPEVTQTPSHQVTQMGQEVILRCVPISNHLYFYWYRQILGQKVEFLVSFYNNEISEKSEIFDDQFSVERPDGSNFTLKIRSTKLEDSAMYFCASSLGVGTEAFFGQGTRLTVV.

V is TRBV30 and J is TRBJ2-5; TRBD1 agrees at 9 bases. CDR3 length equals 12 residues. Trimming cost V 5 bases and J 3 bases; bases outside gene matches: 1. Per the germline V gene, CDR1 is GTSNPN and CDR2 is SVGIG (reference sequence). This chain's CDR3 is CAWDRGKETQYF. CDR3 sequence (DNA): TGTGCCTGGGACAGGGGGAAAGAGACCCAGTACTTC.

The CDR3, as DNA: TGTGCCAGCAGCTTAGGACTAGCTGGCTACGAGCAGTACTTC. Translated: CASSLGLAGYEQYF. The chain carries TRBV7-9 and TRBJ2-7, with 7 positions matching TRBD2. The germline V gene has CDR1 SEHNR and CDR2 FQNEAQ (reference sequence). The CDR3 runs 14 residues. With 1 base clipped from V and 3 bases from J, the junction kept 3 bases outside the gene matches.

The CDR3 region is CASSSPSFRSRYNSPLHF. DNA of the CDR3: TGTGCCAGCAGCTCGCCCTCGTTCCGCTCCCGGTATAATTCACCCCTCCACTTT. The V call is TRBV7-9, the J call TRBJ1-6; D call uncertain. V gave up 4 bases and J gave up 4 bases, with 20 bases separating them. This CDR3 has 18 amino acids. Germline V gives CDR1 SEHNR, CDR2 FQNEAQ (reference sequence).

This sequence joins TRBV7-9 and TRBJ2-7, with a possible D match to TRBD2 (6 bases). Germline V CDR1 and CDR2: SEHNR, FQNEAQ (reference sequence). The length of the CDR3 is 15 residues. V lost 4 bases and J lost 5, with 18 bases in between. Here the CDR3 reads CASSSSSGLADEQYF. The CDR3 coding sequence is TGTGCCAGCAGCTCTTCCTCCGGATTAGCGGACGAGCAGTACTTC.

CDR3 residues: CASSDREWNTEAFF. The CDR3 DNA reads TGTGCCAGCAGCGACAGGGAGTGGAACACTGAAGCTTTCTTT. V is TRBV25-1 and J is TRBJ1-1; 7 positions match TRBD1. This CDR3 spans 14 amino acids. Trimming took 6 bases from V and 1 from J; bases not matched to a gene: 5. Germline CDR1 is MGHDK and CDR2 is SYGVNS.

This clone was detected once. The V gene is TRBV29-1, the J gene TRBJ2-1, with a weak D call TRBD2 (6 bases). Germline loops: CDR1 SQVTM, CDR2 ANQGSEA. Trimming cost V 3 bases and J 3 bases, with 18 bases left between them. The CDR3 is 16 amino acids. DNA of the CDR3: TGCAGCGTTGACGGTGTTGGAGGGAGAAACTACAATGAGCAGTTCTTC. This codes for CSVDGVGGRNYNEQFF.

The chain carries TRBV12-3 or TRBV12-4 and TRBJ2-3; D remains ambiguous. The germline V and J ends were trimmed by 6 bases and 0 bases, with 7 bases remaining between them. The CDR3 is made up of 13 amino acids. The chain's CDR3 is CASSIGSTDTQYF. The CDR3 DNA sequence: TGTGCCAGCAGCATCGGGAGCACAGATACGCAGTATTTT.